A single sample is the source of the 2 T cell receptor beta chains below, sequenced in a study of control samples from healthy donors and cancer patients. Using immunoSEQ multiplex PCR, the repertoire was profiled, and TCRdb retains in-frame clones only, with some absent. The data show 15,000 to 19,000 clones, over 70% seen once. Sequenced input: PBMCs. The receptors were gathered from a woman in her 70s with colorectal cancer.

This clone has only one observation. The chain joins TRBV7-9 to TRBJ2-1; D possibly corresponds to TRBD2 (5 bases). The CDR3 covers 15 residues. The germline V and J ends were trimmed by 5 bases and 2 bases, with 13 bases remaining between them. Germline loops: CDR1 SEHNR, CDR2 FQNEAQ (reference sequence). The CDR3 region is CASSPRWTPYNEQFF. CDR3 sequence (DNA): TGTGCCAGCAGCCCCCGTTGGACTCCCTACAATGAGCAGTTCTTC. The entire variable domain, with the rest obtained from reference TRBV7-9 and TRBJ2-1, is as follows: DTGVSQNPRHKITKRGQNVTFRCDPISEHNRLYWYRQTLGQGPEFLTYFQNEAQLEKSRLLSDRFSAERPKGSFSTLEIQRTEQGDSAMYLCASSPRWTPYNEQFFGPGTRLTVL.

The chain uses TRBV4-3 and TRBJ2-3, with D perhaps TRBD2 (5 bases). This CDR3 spans 16 amino acids. Trimming cost V 4 bases and J 0 bases, with 14 bases left between them. Germline assignment: CDR1 LGHNA and CDR2 YSLEER. The CDR3 loop reads CASSRGSGASTDTQYF. CDR3 coding DNA: TGCGCCAGCAGCCGCGGGTCCGGCGCTAGCACAGATACGCAGTATTTT.